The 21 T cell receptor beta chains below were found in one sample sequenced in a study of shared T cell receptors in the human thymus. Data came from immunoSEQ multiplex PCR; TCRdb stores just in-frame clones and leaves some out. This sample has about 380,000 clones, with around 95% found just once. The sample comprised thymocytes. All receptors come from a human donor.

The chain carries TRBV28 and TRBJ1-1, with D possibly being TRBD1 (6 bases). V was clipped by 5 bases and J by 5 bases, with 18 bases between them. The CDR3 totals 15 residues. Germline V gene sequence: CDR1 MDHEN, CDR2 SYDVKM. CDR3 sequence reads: CASSQRGGAGTEAFF. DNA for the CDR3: TGTGCCAGCAGTCAACGTGGGGGGGCTGGGACTGAAGCTTTCTTT.

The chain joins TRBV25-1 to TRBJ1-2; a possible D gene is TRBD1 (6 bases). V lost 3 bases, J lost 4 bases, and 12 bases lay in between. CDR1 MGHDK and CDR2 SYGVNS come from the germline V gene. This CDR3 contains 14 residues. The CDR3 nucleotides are TGTGCCAGCAGTGACACAGGGATAGGCTATGGCTACACCTTC. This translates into CASSDTGIGYGYTF.

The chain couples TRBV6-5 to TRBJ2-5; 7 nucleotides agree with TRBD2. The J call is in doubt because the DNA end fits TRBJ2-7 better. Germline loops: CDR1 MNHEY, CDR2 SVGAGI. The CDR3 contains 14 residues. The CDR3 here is CASGRAGRAYEQYF. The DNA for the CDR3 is TGTGCCAGCGGTCGAGCGGGAAGAGCCTACGAGCAGTACTTC.

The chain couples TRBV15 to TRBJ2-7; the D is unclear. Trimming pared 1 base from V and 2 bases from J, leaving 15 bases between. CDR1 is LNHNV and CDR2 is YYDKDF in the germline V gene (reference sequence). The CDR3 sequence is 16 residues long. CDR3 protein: CATSRASGLETYEQYF. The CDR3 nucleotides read TGTGCCACCAGCAGAGCTTCGGGTCTAGAAACCTACGAGCAGTACTTC. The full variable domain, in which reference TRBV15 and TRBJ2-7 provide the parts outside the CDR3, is DAMVIQNPRYQVTQFGKPVTLSCSQTLNHNVMYWYQQKSSQAPKLLFHYYDKDFNNEADTPDNFQSRRPNTSFCFLDIRSPGLGDTAMYLCATSRASGLETYEQYFGPGTRLTVT.

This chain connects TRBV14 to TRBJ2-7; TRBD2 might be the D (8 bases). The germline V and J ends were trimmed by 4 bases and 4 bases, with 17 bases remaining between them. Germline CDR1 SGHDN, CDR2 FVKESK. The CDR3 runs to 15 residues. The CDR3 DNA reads TGTGCCAGCAGCCCGGGAGGGGGCTCTTCATACGAGCAGTACTTC. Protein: CASSPGGGSSYEQYF.

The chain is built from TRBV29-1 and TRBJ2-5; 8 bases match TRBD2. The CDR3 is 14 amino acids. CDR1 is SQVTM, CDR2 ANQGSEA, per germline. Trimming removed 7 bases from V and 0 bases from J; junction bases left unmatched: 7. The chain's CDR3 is CSAREGSHQETQYF. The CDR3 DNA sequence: TGCAGCGCCCGGGAGGGCAGCCACCAAGAGACCCAGTACTTC.

CDR3 region: CATSRWTRTYYDEQYF. In DNA form, the CDR3 reads TGTGCCACCAGCCGATGGACGCGGACCTACTATGACGAGCAGTACTTC. This rearrangement joins TRBV15 to TRBJ2-7; D is unclear. Germline CDR1 is LNHNV and CDR2 is YYDKDF (reference sequence). Trimming shortened V by 5 bases and J by 5 bases, and 22 bases separated the two germline ends. The CDR3 has 16 residues. The whole variable domain, filled in from reference TRBV15 and TRBJ2-7, reads DAMVIQNPRYQVTQFGKPVTLSCSQTLNHNVMYWYQQKSSQAPKLLFHYYDKDFNNEADTPDNFQSRRPNTSFCFLDIRSPGLGDTAMYLCATSRWTRTYYDEQYFGPGTRLTVT.

As DNA, the CDR3 is TGTGCCAGCAGCTTGCGGGAGGGGAGCACAGATACGCAGTATTTT. Translation: CASSLREGSTDTQYF. V usage is TRBV7-6 and J usage is TRBJ2-3; 9 nucleotides agree with TRBD2. Germline lookup yields CDR1 SGHVS and CDR2 FNYEAQ. This CDR3 is built from 15 residues. J lost 0 bases, V lost 3 bases, and 1 base had no gene match.

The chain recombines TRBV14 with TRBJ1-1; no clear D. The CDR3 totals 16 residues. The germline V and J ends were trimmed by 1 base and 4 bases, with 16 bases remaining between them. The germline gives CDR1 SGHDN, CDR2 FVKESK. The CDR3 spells CASSQVMEEGITEAFF. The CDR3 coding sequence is TGTGCCAGCAGCCAAGTTATGGAGGAAGGCATCACTGAAGCTTTCTTT.

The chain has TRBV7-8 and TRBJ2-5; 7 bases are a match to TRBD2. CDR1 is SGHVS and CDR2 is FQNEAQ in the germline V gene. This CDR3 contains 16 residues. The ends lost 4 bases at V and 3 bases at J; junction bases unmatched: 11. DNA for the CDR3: TGTGCCAGCAGCTCCGGGGCTAGCGGAAATAAAGAGACCCAGTACTTC. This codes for CASSSGASGNKETQYF.

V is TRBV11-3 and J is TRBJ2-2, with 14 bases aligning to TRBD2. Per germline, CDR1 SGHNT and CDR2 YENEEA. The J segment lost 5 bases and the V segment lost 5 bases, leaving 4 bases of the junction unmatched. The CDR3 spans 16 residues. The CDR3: CASSRRLAGGTGELFF. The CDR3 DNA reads TGTGCCAGCAGCCGTCGACTAGCGGGAGGGACCGGGGAGCTGTTTTTT.

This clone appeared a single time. The DNA for the CDR3 is TGTGCCAGCAGGGCTATTCGGGCCGGGGAGCTGTTTTTT. Protein product: CASRAIRAGELFF. The chain employs TRBV6-4 and TRBJ2-2; D ambiguous. CDR3 length: 13 amino acids. Looked up from germline, CDR1 is MRHNA and CDR2 is SNTAGT. V dropped 6 bases and J dropped 6 bases, with 11 bases sitting between them.

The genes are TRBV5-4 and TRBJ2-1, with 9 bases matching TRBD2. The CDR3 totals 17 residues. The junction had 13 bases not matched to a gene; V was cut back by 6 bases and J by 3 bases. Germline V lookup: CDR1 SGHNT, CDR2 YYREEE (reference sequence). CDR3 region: CASTGRLAGADYNEQFF. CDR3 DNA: TGTGCCAGCACCGGCCGATTAGCGGGAGCCGACTACAATGAGCAGTTCTTC. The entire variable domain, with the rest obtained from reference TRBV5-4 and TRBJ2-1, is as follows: ETGVTQSPTHLIKTRGQQVTLRCSSQSGHNTVSWYQQALGQGPQFIFQYYREEENGRGNFPPRFSGLQFPNYSSELNVNALELDDSALYLCASTGRLAGADYNEQFFGPGTRLTVL.

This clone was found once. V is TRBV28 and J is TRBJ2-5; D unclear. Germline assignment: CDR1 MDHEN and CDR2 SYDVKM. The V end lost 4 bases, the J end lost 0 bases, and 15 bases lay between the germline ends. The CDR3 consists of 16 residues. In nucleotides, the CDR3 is TGTGCCAGCAGTTCCCAATCCTTAGTAGACCAAGAGACCCAGTACTTC. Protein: CASSSQSLVDQETQYF.

CDR3 sequence reads: CASSLRQGATNTEAFF. For the CDR3, the DNA is TGTGCCAGCAGTCTCCGACAGGGGGCCACGAACACTGAAGCTTTCTTT. The rearrangement uses TRBV27 and TRBJ1-1; 10 bases fit TRBD1. CDR1 is MNHEY, CDR2 SMNVEV, per germline (reference sequence). CDR3 length equals 16 residues. V was pared by 5 bases and J by 1 base, with 7 bases of the junction left unmatched.

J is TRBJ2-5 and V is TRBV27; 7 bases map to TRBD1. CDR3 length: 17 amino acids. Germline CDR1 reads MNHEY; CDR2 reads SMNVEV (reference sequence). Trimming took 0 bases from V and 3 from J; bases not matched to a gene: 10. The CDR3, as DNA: TGTGCCAGCAGTTTATCGGGTTGGGGGCAGGGGGAAGAGACCCAGTACTTC. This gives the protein CASSLSGWGQGEETQYF.

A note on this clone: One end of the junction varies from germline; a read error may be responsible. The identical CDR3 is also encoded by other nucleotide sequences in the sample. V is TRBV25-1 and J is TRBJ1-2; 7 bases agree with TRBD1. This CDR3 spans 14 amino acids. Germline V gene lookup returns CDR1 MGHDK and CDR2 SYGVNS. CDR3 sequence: CASSALRGVYGYTF. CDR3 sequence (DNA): TGCGCCAGCAGTGCCCTCAGGGGGGTCTATGGCTACACCTTC.

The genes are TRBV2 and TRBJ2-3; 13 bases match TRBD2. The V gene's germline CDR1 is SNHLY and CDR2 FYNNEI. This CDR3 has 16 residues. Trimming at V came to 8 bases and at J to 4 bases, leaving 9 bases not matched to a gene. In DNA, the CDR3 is TGTGCCAGCTGGAGGACTAGCGGGAGTTTTGCAGATACGCAGTATTTT. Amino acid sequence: CASWRTSGSFADTQYF.

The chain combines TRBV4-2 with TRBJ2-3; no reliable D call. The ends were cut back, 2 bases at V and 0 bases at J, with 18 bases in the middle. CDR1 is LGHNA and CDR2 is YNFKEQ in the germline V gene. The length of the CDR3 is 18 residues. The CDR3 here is CASSQPPPEVGSTDTQYF. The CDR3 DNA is TGTGCCAGCAGCCAACCTCCTCCAGAGGTCGGGAGCACAGATACGCAGTATTTT.

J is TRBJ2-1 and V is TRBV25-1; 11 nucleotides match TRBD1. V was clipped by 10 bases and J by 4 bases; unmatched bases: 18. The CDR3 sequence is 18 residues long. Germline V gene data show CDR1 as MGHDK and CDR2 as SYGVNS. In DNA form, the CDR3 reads TGTGCCACATCTCGGGACAGGGGGACTGAGGGGGATTACAATGAGCAGTTCTTC. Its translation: CATSRDRGTEGDYNEQFF.

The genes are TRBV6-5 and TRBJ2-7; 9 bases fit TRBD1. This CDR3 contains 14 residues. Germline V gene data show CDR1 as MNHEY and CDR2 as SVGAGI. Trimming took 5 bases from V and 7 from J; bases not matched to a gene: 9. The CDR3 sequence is CASSNRGLLREQYF. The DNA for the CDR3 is TGTGCCAGCAGTAACAGGGGGCTTCTGCGTGAGCAGTACTTC.